A single sample is the source of the 7 T cell receptor beta chains below, sequenced in a study of T cells in Graves' hyperthyroidism and ophthalmopathy (dated by TCRdb to the late 2010s). Library preparation employed multiplex PCR. These reads were obtained on an Illumina HiSeq 2000. TCR beta CDR3 regions were amplified from RNA transcripts. The first round of RT-PCR for the TCR CDR3 was performed with the HTBI primer set and the Qiagen OneStep RT-PCR kit. TCRdb applied fastp at Q25 and MiXCR to the public reads, then kept only in-frame beta chains. Each entry merges the rows of one CDR3 protein and shows their most common DNA and genes. Across this sample there are 300,000 to 450,000 distinct CDR3 sequences, with over 10% seen only once. The biggest ten clones account for roughly 8.3% of the sample. The sample taken for sequencing was blood. These receptors were taken from a woman aged 18-30 years with Graves' hyperthyroidism.

This clonotype was seen many times. This chain links TRBV5-5 with TRBJ2-1; TRBD2 matches at 7 bases. This CDR3 spans 15 amino acids. Looked up from germline, CDR1 is SGHKS and CDR2 is YYEKEE (reference sequence). Trimming at V came to 5 bases and at J to 4 bases, leaving 9 bases not matched to a gene. CDR3 in amino acids: CASRQRGELYNEQFF. In nucleotides, the CDR3 is TGTGCCAGCAGACAACGGGGGGAACTTTACAATGAGCAGTTCTTC.

This clonotype has a count of ten or more. This chain uses TRBV11-1 with TRBJ2-7, with TRBD2 identical over 12 bases. CDR3 length: 16 amino acids. With V trimmed by 2 bases and J by 1 base, 3 bases remained unmatched. CDR1 is SGHAT, CDR2 FQDESV, per germline (reference sequence). This CDR3 is CASSLYGTSGSYEQYF. For the CDR3, the DNA is TGTGCCAGCAGCTTATACGGGACTAGCGGGTCCTACGAGCAGTACTTC.

The rearrangement links TRBV27 to TRBJ1-2; tentatively, D is TRBD1 (5 bases). Germline V gene lookup returns CDR1 MNHEY and CDR2 SMNVEV (reference sequence). Trimming shortened V by 9 bases and J by 6 bases, and 20 bases separated the two germline ends. This CDR3 comprises 14 residues. CDR3: CASWGIRGCNGYTF. CDR3 DNA sequence: TGTGCCAGTTGGGGGATCCGGGGGTGTAATGGCTACACCTTC.

This clonotype has at least ten counts. The chain joins TRBV28 to TRBJ1-5; 8 bases map to TRBD1. Germline V gene sequence: CDR1 MDHEN, CDR2 SYDVKM. CDR3 length: 16 residues. V dropped 7 bases and J dropped 6; count of bases not matched to a gene: 14. CDR3: CASKKRGRGLIQPQHF. CDR3 coding DNA: TGTGCCAGCAAAAAGCGAGGCAGGGGGCTAATTCAGCCCCAGCATTTT.

This clonotype was detected only a few times. This sequence joins TRBV5-4 and TRBJ1-1; no firm D call. The V end was cut by 2 bases, the J end by 0 bases, with 14 bases between. CDR1 is SGHNT and CDR2 is YYREEE in the germline V gene (reference sequence). CDR3 size: 16 residues. CDR3 DNA: TGTGCCAGCAGCTTTGGGTCCCGGGTGATGAACACTGAAGCTTTCTTT. This gives the protein CASSFGSRVMNTEAFF.

This clonotype was counted many times. The rearrangement uses TRBV3-1 and TRBJ1-1, with D hard to call. Germline lookup yields CDR1 LGHDT and CDR2 YNNKEL (reference sequence). Trimming shortened V by 3 bases and J by 3 bases, and 5 bases separated the two germline ends. The CDR3 length is 12 residues. Here the CDR3 reads CASSHSHTEAFF. CDR3 DNA sequence: TGTGCCAGCAGCCACAGCCACACTGAAGCTTTCTTT.

This clonotype appeared many times. One end of the junction varies from germline; a read error may be responsible. This sequence joins TRBV5-1 and TRBJ2-7; tentatively, D is TRBD1 (5 bases). The CDR3 has 13 residues. Germline-derived CDR1 and CDR2 are SGHRS and YFSETQ. CDR3 region: CASSFDSSYEQYF. DNA for the CDR3: TGTGCCAGCAGCTTCGACAGCTCCTACGAGCAGTACTTC.